These 27 T cell receptor beta chains originate from one sample sequenced in a study of technical replicates of blood from several donors listed by TCRdb under 2017. To prepare the library, the immunoSEQ multiplex PCR assay was applied. TCRdb obtained this table from immuneACCESS and retained in-frame rearrangements with V and J assigned. These tables miss some clones; where compared with another copy, unresolved V genes account for less than half of the shortfall, and the remainder is unexplained. The table for this sample lists about 50,000 clones; about 95% of them were counted only once. Clones ranked in the top ten supply just over 3% of the sample. The sample taken for sequencing was PBMCs. The receptors were sampled from a human donor in good health. Some clones in this sample may be carry-over from other donors' samples.

Within the sample, this clone is medium-sized. The gene calls are TRBV2 and TRBJ1-2; D is ambiguous. Trimming stripped 6 bases from V and 2 bases from J, with 10 bases between. Germline V gene data show CDR1 as SNHLY and CDR2 as FYNNEI. The CDR3 runs 13 residues. This CDR3 is CASRAGSNYGYTF. Here the CDR3 DNA reads TGTGCCAGCAGGGCGGGAAGCAACTATGGCTACACCTTC.

With respect to this clone: Since a much larger clone is just one base distant, this may be a read error. The V gene is TRBV30, the J gene TRBJ2-7; 7 bases are a match to TRBD2. J gave up 2 bases and V 5 bases, and 0 bases lay outside the gene matches. Germline V CDR1 and CDR2: GTSNPN, SVGIG (reference sequence). The CDR3 totals 11 residues. The CDR3 region is CAWGRAYEQYF. CDR3 bases: TGTGCCTGGGGGAGGGCCTACGAGCAGTACTTC.

The chain uses TRBV5-4 and TRBJ2-6; TRBD2 matches at 10 bases. This CDR3 is built from 17 residues. Trimming cost V 1 base and J 4 bases; bases outside gene matches: 5. Germline assignment: CDR1 SGHNT and CDR2 YYREEE (reference sequence). The CDR3: CASSLSLAGAGANVLTF. DNA of the CDR3: TGTGCCAGCAGCTTGAGTCTAGCGGGAGCCGGGGCCAACGTCCTGACTTTC.

V gene TRBV4-2 combines with J gene TRBJ2-5; 12 bases agree with TRBD2. Germline CDR1 reads LGHNA; CDR2 reads YNFKEQ. The CDR3 has 17 amino acids. Unmatched junction bases numbered 8, after V lost 1 base and J lost 5 bases. The CDR3 sequence: CASSQGSSGGAEETQYF. In DNA, the CDR3 is TGTGCCAGCAGCCAAGGTTCTAGCGGGGGGGCGGAGGAGACCCAGTACTTC.

The rearrangement links TRBV13 to TRBJ1-5; no clear D gene. The CDR3 sequence is 12 residues long. The germline V gene encodes CDR1 PRHDT and CDR2 FYEKMQ (reference sequence). Trimming cost V 0 bases and J 7 bases, with 4 bases left between them. The CDR3: CASSLGQQPQHF. In DNA form, the CDR3 reads TGTGCCAGCAGCTTAGGACAACAGCCCCAGCATTTT.

This clone was observed a single time. The CDR3 bases are TGTGCCAGCAGCCTACAGGCTTTGGACTATGGCTACACCTTC. This translates into CASSLQALDYGYTF. The rearrangement uses TRBV7-9 and TRBJ1-2; a possible D gene is TRBD1 (5 bases). In germline, CDR1 is SEHNR, CDR2 FQNEAQ (reference sequence). V gave up 5 bases and J gave up 3 bases, with 13 bases separating them. The CDR3 extends over 14 amino acids.

The chain couples TRBV7-6 to TRBJ2-1, with TRBD2 matching over 7 bases. This CDR3 region has 14 residues. Unmatched junction bases numbered 9, after V lost 5 bases and J lost 8 bases. The germline V gene encodes CDR1 SGHVS and CDR2 FNYEAQ. The CDR3 nucleotides are TGTGCCAGCAGCCAAAGCGGGGTAGGCGATGAGCAGTTCTTC. Translating gives CASSQSGVGDEQFF.

This rearrangement joins TRBV2 to TRBJ2-5; D uncertain. The V and J ends lost 7 bases and 2 bases respectively, with 11 bases between them. The germline CDR1 and CDR2 sequences are SNHLY and FYNNEI. CDR3 length: 13 residues. DNA of the CDR3: TGTGCCAGCATTGCGCGGTTTCAAGAGACCCAGTACTTC. Its translation is CASIARFQETQYF.

This chain uses TRBV4-3 with TRBJ1-5; 8 bases are a match to TRBD1. Germline V gives CDR1 LGHNA, CDR2 YSLEER. CDR3 size: 15 residues. J was trimmed by 2 bases and V by 3 bases; bases with no gene match: 3. The CDR3 DNA is TGCGCCAGCAGCCAGGACAGGGACGGCAATCAGCCCCAGCATTTT. Amino acids: CASSQDRDGNQPQHF.

This sequence joins TRBV7-2 and TRBJ1-1; D gene uncertain. Germline CDR1 is SGHTA and CDR2 is FQGNSA. The CDR3 is 13 residues long. Trimming took 3 bases from V and 3 from J, leaving 8 bases between them. This chain's CDR3 is CASSFQEYTEAFF. The CDR3 nucleotides read TGTGCCAGCAGCTTCCAGGAATACACTGAAGCTTTCTTT.

The chain employs TRBV7-8 and TRBJ2-7; possible D gene TRBD2, 6 bases. Germline loops: CDR1 SGHVS, CDR2 FQNEAQ. Trimming cost V 5 bases and J 5 bases, with 16 bases left between them. The CDR3 totals 14 residues. CDR3 sequence reads: CASSHWRVPHEQYF. CDR3 coding DNA: TGTGCCAGCAGCCACTGGAGGGTACCCCACGAGCAGTACTTC.

This chain uses TRBV4-2 with TRBJ2-1; D is perhaps TRBD1 (5 bases). This CDR3 is 14 amino acids long. V lost 0 bases, J lost 5 bases, and 8 bases lay in between. From germline, CDR1 is LGHNA and CDR2 YNFKEQ. The CDR3 nucleotides are TGTGCCAGCAGCCAAGATCTGACAGACAATGAGCAGTTCTTC. This translates into CASSQDLTDNEQFF.

The chain couples TRBV4-2 to TRBJ1-2; 8 bases are shared with TRBD1. The CDR3 spans 15 residues. V dropped 4 bases and J dropped 1; count of bases not matched to a gene: 5. Germline lookup yields CDR1 LGHNA and CDR2 YNFKEQ. The CDR3 DNA follows: TGTGCCAGCAGCCGATCCGGGACAGGTAACTATGGCTACACCTTC. It specifies CASSRSGTGNYGYTF.

The chain carries TRBV7-6 and TRBJ1-5; no clear D gene. The CDR3 has 13 residues. Looked up from germline, CDR1 is SGHVS and CDR2 is FNYEAQ. V shed 5 bases and J shed 5 bases, with 10 bases lying between them. The CDR3 DNA sequence: TGTGCCAGCAGCCCCACACGGGATCAGCCCCAGCATTTT. Translated: CASSPTRDQPQHF.

The V call is TRBV27, the J call TRBJ1-1; 9 bases line up with TRBD1. Germline loops: CDR1 MNHEY, CDR2 SMNVEV (reference sequence). J was trimmed by 1 base and V by 5 bases; bases with no gene match: 11. The CDR3 extends over 17 amino acids. The CDR3 is CASSIKTGQGENTEAFF. The CDR3, as DNA: TGTGCCAGCAGTATAAAAACGGGACAGGGAGAGAACACTGAAGCTTTCTTT.

The V gene is TRBV27, the J gene TRBJ2-7, with a tentative D call TRBD2 (6 bases). Per the germline V gene, CDR1 is MNHEY and CDR2 is SMNVEV (reference sequence). Trimming removed 0 bases from V and 0 bases from J, with 9 bases in between. This CDR3 has 15 amino acids. In DNA form, the CDR3 reads TGTGCCAGCAGTTTATCGAGGGAGGTCTCCTACGAGCAGTACTTC. This encodes CASSLSREVSYEQYF.

This chain joins TRBV27 and TRBJ1-2, with D possibly TRBD1 on 5 matching bases. The CDR3 runs 15 residues. V lost 1 base and J lost 4, with 13 bases in between. Looked up from germline, CDR1 is MNHEY and CDR2 is SMNVEV (reference sequence). CDR3: CASSLFVGASYGYTF. The CDR3 region has the DNA TGTGCCAGCAGTTTATTTGTAGGGGCTAGCTATGGCTACACCTTC.

This chain uses TRBV25-1 with TRBJ2-1; weak D call: TRBD1 (5 bases). Trimming cost V 5 bases and J 9 bases, with 11 bases left between them. The CDR3 runs 12 residues. The germline CDR1 and CDR2 sequences are MGHDK and SYGVNS. CDR3 DNA sequence: TGTGCCAGCAGTCCCATGGGGCTTGAGCAGTTCTTC. It translates to CASSPMGLEQFF. Combining the CDR3 with reference TRBV25-1 and TRBJ2-1 gives the whole variable domain EADIYQTPRYLVIGTGKKITLECSQTMGHDKMYWYQQDPGMELHLIHYSYGVNSTEKGDLSSESTVSRIRTEHFPLTLESARPSHTSQYLCASSPMGLEQFFGPGTRLTVL.

The chain couples TRBV2 to TRBJ2-1; D is undetermined. The V and J ends lost 7 bases and 1 base respectively, with 14 bases between them. The germline CDR1 and CDR2 sequences are SNHLY and FYNNEI. The CDR3 totals 15 residues. The CDR3 sequence is CASNRRRPSYNEQFF. Here the CDR3 DNA reads TGTGCCAGCAATAGAAGGAGACCTTCCTACAATGAGCAGTTCTTC.

This chain connects TRBV5-1 to TRBJ2-7; 9 nucleotides agree with TRBD1. After removal of 4 bases from V and 4 bases from J, the junction contained 6 bases not matched to a gene. This CDR3 has 14 amino acids. CDR1 is SGHRS, CDR2 YFSETQ, per germline. The CDR3 protein is CASSPRDRAYEQYF. CDR3 sequence (DNA): TGCGCCAGCAGCCCCCGGGACAGGGCGTACGAGCAGTACTTC. The full variable domain, rest sourced from reference TRBV5-1 and TRBJ2-7, is KAGVTQTPRYLIKTRGQQVTLSCSPISGHRSVSWYQQTPGQGLQFLFEYFSETQRNKGNFPGRFSGRQFSNSRSEMNVSTLELGDSALYLCASSPRDRAYEQYFGPGTRLTVT.

With regard to this clone: Compared with germline, one end of the junction differs, possibly owing to a read error. The rearrangement links TRBV7-6 to TRBJ2-1; D is unresolved. Germline V gene sequence: CDR1 SGHVS, CDR2 FNYEAQ. This CDR3 is 11 amino acids long. CDR3 DNA sequence: TGTGCCAGCAGCATAGCCGATGAGCAGTTCTTC. It codes for CASSIADEQFF.

The chain joins TRBV29-1 to TRBJ2-5; a possible D gene is TRBD2 (7 bases). V lost 5 bases and J 5 bases, leaving 15 bases between the germline ends. This CDR3 has 13 amino acids. Germline V CDR1 and CDR2: SQVTM, ANQGSEA. This CDR3 reads CSVSPGGWETQYF. The DNA for the CDR3 is TGCAGCGTTTCTCCGGGGGGCTGGGAGACCCAGTACTTC.

The chain is built from TRBV7-3 and TRBJ2-5; D is perhaps TRBD2 (6 bases). V lost 2 bases and J 0 bases, leaving 10 bases between the germline ends. CDR3 length equals 15 residues. Germline loops: CDR1 SGHTA, CDR2 FQGTGA. The CDR3 sequence: CASSLGRGYQETQYF. The CDR3 bases are TGTGCCAGCAGCTTAGGGCGGGGCTACCAAGAGACCCAGTACTTC. The full variable domain, with the rest looked up from reference TRBV7-3 and TRBJ2-5, is GAGVSQTPSNKVTEKGKYVELRCDPISGHTALYWYRQSLGQGPEFLIYFQGTGAADDSGLPNDRFFAVRPEGSVSTLKIQRTERGDSAVYLCASSLGRGYQETQYFGPGTRLLVL.

The rearrangement uses TRBV5-1 and TRBJ1-5, with D perhaps TRBD1 (6 bases). The CDR3 length is 18 residues. Germline CDR1 and CDR2: SGHRS and YFSETQ. The V end lost 3 bases, the J end lost 0 bases, and 19 bases lay between the germline ends. The CDR3 DNA reads as TGCGCCAGCAGCTCAAGGTGGACAGAACTATTTAGCAATCAGCCCCAGCATTTT. Encoded protein: CASSSRWTELFSNQPQHF.

The gene calls are TRBV4-1 and TRBJ2-7, with 7 nucleotides matching TRBD1. Per germline, CDR1 MGHRA and CDR2 YSYEKL. This CDR3 has 13 residues. Losses at the gene ends were 4 bases for V and 5 bases for J; bases not matched to a gene: 5. CDR3 in amino acids: CASSRNRGDEQYF. CDR3 coding DNA: TGCGCCAGCAGCCGGAACAGGGGTGACGAGCAGTACTTC.

The V call is TRBV29-1, the J call TRBJ1-2, with D tentatively TRBD1 (5 bases). V lost 7 bases and J lost 6, with 12 bases in between. Germline lookup yields CDR1 SQVTM and CDR2 ANQGSEA. The CDR3 spans 11 residues. The CDR3 DNA sequence: TGCAGCGCCCAGGGTGGCGATGGCTACACCTTC. It is translated as CSAQGGDGYTF.

V gene TRBV27 combines with J gene TRBJ1-1, with D perhaps TRBD1 (6 bases). CDR1 MNHEY and CDR2 SMNVEV come from the germline V gene (reference sequence). This CDR3 spans 17 amino acids. V lost 1 base, J lost 1 base, and 16 bases lay in between. The CDR3 spells CASSLLGGTRGNTEAFF. DNA of the CDR3: TGTGCCAGCAGTTTATTGGGCGGAACCAGGGGGAACACTGAAGCTTTCTTT.